This T cell receptor beta chain is drawn from a study of blood T cell repertoires in COVID-19. Libraries were prepared by immunoSEQ multiplex PCR; TCRdb keeps only in-frame clonotypes and omits some of them. Here the sample spans about 140,000 clones, around 81% being singletons. Per germline, CDR1 LGHNA and CDR2 YNFKEQ. The CDR3 totals 17 residues. Trimming took 1 base from V and 8 from J, leaving 23 bases between them. The TCR originated in a human donor in a cohort sampled during active COVID-19. Material for sequencing was peripheral blood. The chain uses TRBV4-2 and TRBJ1-2; D might be TRBD1 (6 bases). The CDR3: CASSQGSGGVGSGGYTF. Written as DNA, the CDR3 is TGTGCCAGCAGCCAAGGGTCGGGGGGCGTCGGATCGGGAGGCTACACCTTC.